Shown below are 31 T cell receptor beta chains from a single sample sequenced in a study of blood T cell repertoires in COVID-19. The protocol was immunoSEQ multiplex PCR, while the TCRdb copy is restricted to in-frame clones and leaves out a portion. This sample has roughly 64,000 clones, with roughly 70% found just once. The specimen sequenced was PBMCs or T cells enriched from blood (not recorded which). All receptors come from a woman aged 60 to 75 who had been exposed to COVID-19.

The V gene is TRBV3-1 (or the pseudogene TRBV3-2), the J gene TRBJ2-2; 7 nucleotides match TRBD2. Losses at the gene ends were 4 bases for V and 3 bases for J; bases not matched to a gene: 14. The V gene's germline CDR1 is LGHDT and CDR2 YNNKEL (reference sequence). The CDR3 extends over 18 amino acids. CDR3 in amino acids: CASSPSWGAGYHTGELFF. CDR3 coding DNA: TGTGCCAGCAGCCCGTCCTGGGGAGCGGGATATCACACCGGGGAGCTGTTTTTT.

The V gene is TRBV5-1, the J gene TRBJ2-2; 9 bases line up with TRBD1. The V and J ends lost 4 bases and 3 bases, in that order; junction bases with no gene match: 7. This CDR3 is built from 16 residues. Looked up from germline, CDR1 is SGHRS and CDR2 is YFSETQ. CDR3 amino acids: CASSPSQGADTGELFF. The CDR3 DNA is TGCGCCAGCAGCCCGTCACAGGGGGCGGACACCGGGGAGCTGTTTTTT.

In its sample, this clone was seen a few times. The CDR3, as DNA: TGTGCCAGCAGCCGCCCTAACAGTCTTGATAAGCCCCAGCATTTT. This translates into CASSRPNSLDKPQHF. The chain has TRBV6-2 or TRBV6-3 and TRBJ1-5; D uncertain. The CDR3 is 15 residues long. CDR1 is MNHEY and CDR2 is SVGEGT in the germline V gene. V lost 6 bases, J lost 8 bases, and 20 bases lay in between.

The chain employs TRBV15 and TRBJ2-7; TRBD1 matches 9 bases. Germline values: CDR1 LNHNV, CDR2 YYDKDF (reference sequence). The V segment lost 2 bases and the J segment 6 bases; nucleotides outside the gene matches: 8. The CDR3 is 15 residues long. As DNA, the CDR3 is TGTGCCACCAGCAGATCCGGGACAGGGCTTAGCGAGCAGTACTTC. As protein: CATSRSGTGLSEQYF.

The J gene is TRBJ1-1, the V gene TRBV7-2; the D gene is possibly TRBD1 (5 bases). This CDR3 spans 13 amino acids. Germline V gene lookup returns CDR1 SGHTA and CDR2 FQGNSA. The ends were cut back, 6 bases at V and 1 base at J, with 9 bases in the middle. As DNA, the CDR3 is TGTGCCAGCAGAGGGGTAGGGAACACTGAAGCTTTCTTT. This encodes CASRGVGNTEAFF. The variable domain in full, with the rest retrieved from reference TRBV7-2 and TRBJ1-1, is GAGVSQSPSNKVTEKGKDVELRCDPISGHTALYWYRQSLGQGLEFLIYFQGNSAPDKSGLPSDRFSAERTGGSVSTLTIQRTQQEDSAVYLCASRGVGNTEAFFGQGTRLTVV.

The count of this clone is one. The chain joins TRBV4-3 to TRBJ1-2, with TRBD1 matching over 7 bases. The CDR3 has 14 residues. CDR1 is LGHNA, CDR2 YSLEER, per germline. V lost 0 bases, J lost 7 bases, and 5 bases stayed unmatched. CDR3 in amino acids: CASSQDLPGGGYTF. The DNA for the CDR3 is TGCGCCAGCAGCCAAGATTTGCCAGGGGGTGGCTACACCTTC.

This chain links TRBV6-2 or TRBV6-3 with TRBJ1-6; TRBD1 matches 8 bases. CDR1 MNHEY and CDR2 SVGEGT come from the germline V gene. The CDR3 runs 14 residues. Losses at the gene ends were 5 bases for V and 10 bases for J; bases not matched to a gene: 7. The CDR3 DNA sequence: TGTGCCAGCAGTCCCGGGACAGGAAGATCACCCCTCCACTTT. This sequence encodes CASSPGTGRSPLHF.

The V and J genes are TRBV20-1 and TRBJ1-5; no definite D call. This CDR3 region has 11 residues. Trimming removed 5 bases at V and 11 bases at J, with 13 bases between. Germline CDR1 DFQATT, CDR2 SNEGSKA (reference sequence). The CDR3, as DNA: TGCAGTGCTGACTTGTCCCGGACCCAGCATTTT. It yields the protein CSADLSRTQHF.

V gene TRBV19 combines with J gene TRBJ2-5, with TRBD1 as a possible D gene (6 bases). Germline V lookup: CDR1 LNHDA, CDR2 SQIVND (reference sequence). The CDR3 loop spans 11 amino acids. Between the trimmed V and J ends, which lost 6 bases and 5 bases, there was a span of 7 bases. The CDR3 spells CASRTGETQYF. Here the CDR3 DNA reads TGTGCCAGTAGAACAGGGGAGACCCAGTACTTC.

The rearrangement links TRBV4-1 to TRBJ2-2; TRBD2 might be the D (7 bases). Germline lookup yields CDR1 MGHRA and CDR2 YSYEKL. Trimming stripped 5 bases from V and 1 base from J, with 17 bases between. The CDR3 totals 17 residues. Here the CDR3 DNA reads TGCGCCAGCAGCTTCTTCGGGGGCGGGGGGAACACCGGGGAGCTGTTTTTT. Translating it yields CASSFFGGGGNTGELFF.

This chain links TRBV28 with TRBJ1-2; D remains ambiguous. The V and J ends lost 2 bases and 0 bases respectively, with 7 bases between them. The germline gives CDR1 MDHEN, CDR2 SYDVKM. CDR3 length: 14 residues. CDR3 DNA sequence: TGTGCCAGCAGTTTAGGAGCTCCTAACTATGGCTACACCTTC. As protein: CASSLGAPNYGYTF.

This chain joins TRBV10-3 and TRBJ1-5; 8 bases are shared with TRBD1. Germline V gene data show CDR1 as ENHRY and CDR2 as SYGVKD. The length of the CDR3 is 15 residues. Trimming removed 3 bases from V and 2 bases from J; junction bases left unmatched: 3. CDR3: CAISDGTGGNQPQHF. Written as DNA, the CDR3 is TGTGCCATCAGTGACGGGACAGGAGGCAATCAGCCCCAGCATTTT.

The CDR3 reads CASSSPDQGKNIQYF. DNA of the CDR3: TGTGCCAGCAGCTCCCCCGACCAGGGTAAAAACATTCAGTACTTC. The chain links TRBV11-2 to TRBJ2-4, with a tentative D call TRBD1 (5 bases). The V and J ends lost 4 bases and 4 bases respectively, with 14 bases between them. Germline assignment: CDR1 SGHAT and CDR2 FQNNGV. The length of the CDR3 is 15 residues.

This clone has more than one count but fewer than ten. The chain joins TRBV6-1 to TRBJ2-4; maybe TRBD2 (5 bases). Trimming removed 3 bases at V and 8 bases at J, with 17 bases between. Germline loops: CDR1 MNHNS, CDR2 SASEGT. CDR3 size: 15 residues. The DNA for the CDR3 is TGTGCCAGCAGTGAGAGGGCCCCGGGTAGAGACATTCAGTACTTC. Translating it yields CASSERAPGRDIQYF.

The J gene is TRBJ2-1, the V gene TRBV6-1; TRBD2 aligns across 8 bases. CDR3 length: 14 residues. The germline gives CDR1 MNHNS, CDR2 SASEGT. After removal of 2 bases from V and 9 bases from J, the junction contained 6 bases not matched to a gene. In DNA form, the CDR3 reads TGTGCCAGCAGTGAACTCGGGACTAGAGGTGAGCAGTTCTTC. Its translation is CASSELGTRGEQFF.

J is TRBJ1-3 and V is TRBV4-1, with a tentative D call TRBD1 (5 bases). The germline gives CDR1 MGHRA, CDR2 YSYEKL. The CDR3 is 19 residues long. Deletions cut 0 bases from V and 2 bases from J, with 20 bases between. The CDR3 sequence: CASSQDIGDPGGTGNTIYF. Written as DNA, the CDR3 is TGCGCCAGCAGCCAAGATATTGGGGACCCCGGGGGAACTGGAAACACCATATATTTT.

The chain employs TRBV18 and TRBJ1-6; TRBD1 matches 10 bases. The V gene end was trimmed by 6 bases and the J gene end by 7 bases; junction bases not matched to a gene: 3. The CDR3 consists of 14 residues. Germline CDR1 and CDR2: KGHSH and LQKENI. CDR3 protein: CASSVGQGNSPLHF. The CDR3 DNA is TGTGCCAGCTCTGTGGGACAGGGGAATTCACCCCTCCACTTT.

This clone has just a few counts. V and J are TRBV27 and TRBJ1-6; tentative D call: TRBD1 (5 bases). Germline V gene data show CDR1 as MNHEY and CDR2 as SMNVEV (reference sequence). Trimming took off 5 bases at V and 0 bases at J, with 8 bases between the two ends. CDR3 size: 15 residues. The CDR3: CASSKGASYNSPLHF. The DNA for the CDR3 is TGTGCCAGCAGTAAAGGGGCCTCCTATAATTCACCCCTCCACTTT.

V usage is TRBV5-4 and J usage is TRBJ1-1; the D is unclear. Germline-derived CDR1 and CDR2 are SGHNT and YYREEE (reference sequence). V lost 0 bases and J 1 base, leaving 7 bases between the germline ends. CDR3 length: 14 residues. The CDR3 DNA is TGTGCCAGCAGCTTGGGGGCGCGGAACACTGAAGCTTTCTTT. It translates to CASSLGARNTEAFF.

In its sample, this clone was seen once. CDR3 residues: CASSQEPGIFTQYF. For the CDR3, the DNA is TGCGCCAGCAGCCAAGAACCAGGGATTTTTACGCAGTATTTT. The chain combines TRBV4-1 with TRBJ2-3, with TRBD1 as a possible D gene (5 bases). The CDR3 contains 14 residues. Trimming cost V 0 bases and J 8 bases, with 12 bases left between them. Germline assignment: CDR1 MGHRA and CDR2 YSYEKL.

The chain carries TRBV29-1 and TRBJ1-3; the D gene is possibly TRBD1 (6 bases). The germline V gene encodes CDR1 SQVTM and CDR2 ANQGSEA. V lost 3 bases and J lost 0, with 9 bases in between. The CDR3 length is 14 residues. The CDR3 DNA follows: TGCAGCGTTGACCCACAGGGCTCTGGAAACACCATATATTTT. Protein: CSVDPQGSGNTIYF.

This clone was detected once. V is TRBV19 and J is TRBJ2-3; D perhaps matches TRBD2 (5 bases). The V end was cut by 3 bases, the J end by 2 bases, with 12 bases between. Germline CDR1 LNHDA, CDR2 SQIVND (reference sequence). The CDR3 contains 15 residues. In DNA, the CDR3 is TGTGCCAGTAGTATCGGCGAGCGGATCACAGATACGCAGTATTTT. This translates into CASSIGERITDTQYF.

This clone has just a few counts. The gene calls are TRBV5-1 and TRBJ1-1; unclear D gene. Trimming pared 1 base from V and 0 bases from J, leaving 13 bases between. Germline V gene sequence: CDR1 SGHRS, CDR2 YFSETQ. This CDR3 spans 16 amino acids. The CDR3 spells CASSLTVLPMNTEAFF. The CDR3 DNA sequence: TGCGCCAGCAGCTTGACAGTGCTACCAATGAACACTGAAGCTTTCTTT.

This chain uses TRBV7-8 with TRBJ2-3; no clear D gene. V lost 0 bases to trimming and J lost 2 bases, with 15 bases between them. The CDR3 totals 17 residues. Looked up from germline, CDR1 is SGHVS and CDR2 is FQNEAQ. CDR3 DNA: TGTGCCAGCAGCTTAGCCTCTCGGAGCACACACACAGATACGCAGTATTTT. Residues: CASSLASRSTHTDTQYF.

This clone has a handful of counts. The chain employs TRBV5-1 and TRBJ2-4; D gene unclear. Germline assignment: CDR1 SGHRS and CDR2 YFSETQ. The CDR3 consists of 12 residues. V lost 0 bases and J lost 9, with 7 bases in between. The CDR3 here is CASSLVVAIQYF. In DNA, the CDR3 is TGCGCCAGCAGCTTGGTAGTCGCCATTCAGTACTTC.

The J gene is TRBJ1-3, the V gene TRBV5-4; D may be TRBD1 (5 bases). Germline-derived CDR1 and CDR2 are SGHNT and YYREEE (reference sequence). With 0 bases removed from V and 0 bases from J, the gap between germline ends came to 10 bases. This CDR3 is 16 amino acids long. The CDR3 bases are TGTGCCAGCAGCTTGGGGACACCTTTCTCTGGAAACACCATATATTTT. Translating gives CASSLGTPFSGNTIYF.

V is TRBV2 and J is TRBJ1-2, with 9 bases that match TRBD1. The CDR3 extends over 15 amino acids. The junction had 13 bases not matched to a gene; V was cut back by 6 bases and J by 8 bases. From germline, CDR1 is SNHLY and CDR2 FYNNEI. In nucleotides, the CDR3 is TGTGCCAGCAGACTGATGGGACAGGGTTTTAGAGGCTACACCTTC. Its protein is CASRLMGQGFRGYTF. The variable domain in full, completed from reference TRBV2 and TRBJ1-2, reads EPEVTQTPSHQVTQMGQEVILRCVPISNHLYFYWYRQILGQKVEFLVSFYNNEISEKSEIFDDQFSVERPDGSNFTLKIRSTKLEDSAMYFCASRLMGQGFRGYTFGSGTRLTVV.

This rearrangement joins TRBV24-1 to TRBJ2-7, with D possibly TRBD2 on 5 matching bases. Trimming stripped 3 bases from V and 0 bases from J, with 14 bases between. From germline, CDR1 is KGHDR and CDR2 SFDVKD. The CDR3 extends over 16 amino acids. DNA of the CDR3: TGTGCCACCAGTGATCTACTAGGAAGAGGCTCCTACGAGCAGTACTTC. It specifies CATSDLLGRGSYEQYF.

The count of this clone is one. This chain uses TRBV19 with TRBJ1-6; the D gene is possibly TRBD1 (6 bases). The V gene lost 5 bases and the J gene lost 6 bases, with 11 bases spanning the gap. Germline V gives CDR1 LNHDA, CDR2 SQIVND (reference sequence). The CDR3 runs 14 residues. CDR3 in DNA: TGTGCCAGTAGTCGCGGGGGCACTAATTCACCCCTCCACTTT. Translating it yields CASSRGGTNSPLHF. Looking up the rest from reference TRBV19 and TRBJ1-6 gives the full variable domain: DGGITQSPKYLFRKEGQNVTLSCEQNLNHDAMYWYRQDPGQGLRLIYYSQIVNDFQKGDIAEGYSVSREKKESFPLTVTSAQKNPTAFYLCASSRGGTNSPLHFGNGTRLTVT.

This chain joins TRBV7-8 and TRBJ1-5, with D hard to call. Germline CDR1 SGHVS, CDR2 FQNEAQ. Trimming cost V 2 bases and J 1 base, with 15 bases left between them. The CDR3 has 17 amino acids. CDR3 in DNA: TGTGCCAGCAGCTTACGAGGGATGGGTACGAGCAATCAGCCCCAGCATTTT. Translating gives CASSLRGMGTSNQPQHF.

The rearrangement uses TRBV28 and TRBJ1-5; D gene ambiguous. Per germline, CDR1 MDHEN and CDR2 SYDVKM. The V end was cut by 1 base, the J end by 3 bases, with 10 bases between. The CDR3 runs 15 residues. This chain's CDR3 is CASSLLLRNNQPQHF. In DNA form, the CDR3 reads TGTGCCAGCAGTTTATTACTCAGGAACAATCAGCCCCAGCATTTT.